This is a list of T cell receptor beta chains from one sample in a study of T cell responses to AZD1222 COVID-19 vaccine. Clones were read by immunoSEQ multiplex PCR, and TCRdb kept only the in-frame ones, dropping some. This table has 45,000 to 60,000 clones, 70% to 80% appearing once. Sequenced here: peripheral blood, sampled on day 0 of AZD1222 vaccination. The receptor source for this set is an adult in good health. Both conserved end residues are part of each CDR3. Each record gives: clone size, D gene, J gene, V gene, CDR3 protein, CDR3 DNA. The D gene is left open where the match is weak. The listing skips clone size in some rows; elsewhere it reads once, few, many or a size class.

-	TRBD1	TRBJ1-5	TRBV6-1	CASSDFPDRGYHQPQHF	TGTGCCAGCAGTGATTTTCCGGACAGGGGGTATCATCAGCCCCAGCATTTT
-	TRBD1	TRBJ1-5	TRBV7-2	CASRDRDSHQPQHF	TGTGCCAGCAGGGACCGGGACAGCCATCAGCCCCAGCATTTT
-	TRBD2	TRBJ2-1	TRBV5-1	CASSLGLADYNEQFF	TGCGCCAGCAGCTTGGGACTAGCGGACTACAATGAGCAGTTCTTC
-	-	TRBJ1-5	TRBV5-1	CASSLGGTDSNQPQHF	TGCGCCAGCAGCTTGGGTGGAACAGATAGCAATCAGCCCCAGCATTTT
-	-	TRBJ1-4	TRBV2	CASQTRRATNEKLFF	TGTGCCAGCCAGACACGGCGAGCAACTAATGAAAAACTGTTTTTT
-	-	TRBJ2-3	TRBV5-1	CASSSTEGGDTQYF	TGCGCCAGCAGCTCGACGGAGGGGGGAGATACGCAGTATTTT
-	-	TRBJ1-1	TRBV10-2	CASSDGPGPLNTEAFF	TGCGCCAGCAGTGATGGACCGGGACCGCTGAACACTGAAGCTTTCTTT
few	TRBD1	TRBJ2-2	TRBV6-1	CASSIGQGRTGELFF	TGTGCCAGCAGCATAGGACAGGGAAGGACCGGGGAGCTGTTTTTT
-	TRBD1	TRBJ1-2	TRBV30	CAWSVPTGGYGYTF	TGTGCCTGGAGTGTACCGACAGGGGGATATGGCTACACCTTC
-	-	TRBJ1-1	TRBV5-1	CASSLGEGPEAFF	TGCGCCAGCAGCTTGGGGGAAGGCCCTGAAGCTTTCTTT
-	TRBD1	TRBJ1-2	TRBV5-1	CASSATGQGYGYTF	TGCGCCAGCAGCGCTACGGGACAGGGTTATGGCTACACCTTC
-	-	TRBJ1-3	TRBV27	CASSPNTGLGNTIYF	TGTGCCAGCAGTCCCAATACAGGGCTTGGAAACACCATATATTTT
-	-	TRBJ2-2	TRBV27	CASSPQTAPGELFF	TGTGCCAGCAGTCCACAAACAGCTCCCGGGGAGCTGTTTTTT
-	-	TRBJ1-1	TRBV18	CASSPTNLTPMSTEAFF	TGTGCCAGCTCACCGACGAACCTTACCCCGATGTCTACTGAAGCTTTCTTT
-	TRBD2	TRBJ2-3	TRBV29-1	CSVDSGSTDTQYF	TGCAGCGTGGATAGCGGGAGCACAGATACGCAGTATTTT
-	-	TRBJ2-7	TRBV6-2/TRBV6-3	CASSYSKDIFPYEQYF	TGTGCCAGCAGTTACTCGAAAGACATTTTCCCCTACGAGCAGTACTTC
-	-	TRBJ1-1	TRBV3-1/TRBV3-2	CASSQIGNTEAFF	TGTGCCAGCAGCCAAATTGGAAACACTGAAGCTTTCTTT
few	-	TRBJ1-1	TRBV5-1	CASGGAVWGTEAFF	TGCGCCAGCGGTGGGGCAGTTTGGGGCACTGAAGCTTTCTTT
-	-	TRBJ2-4	TRBV28	CASSSLDFSPNIQYF	TGTGCCAGCAGTTCCTTGGACTTTTCCCCCAACATTCAGTACTTC
-	-	TRBJ1-1	TRBV28	CASSPPFGGGDTEAFF	TGTGCCAGCAGTCCCCCATTTGGGGGAGGGGACACTGAAGCTTTCTTT
-	-	TRBJ1-1	TRBV14	CASSQTRTENTEAFF	TGTGCCAGCAGCCAAACAAGGACGGAGAACACTGAAGCTTTCTTT
few	-	TRBJ2-7	TRBV28	CASSDRSLVRSYEQYF	TGTGCCAGCAGTGACAGGTCTCTAGTCCGCTCCTACGAGCAGTACTTC
-	-	TRBJ1-2	TRBV5-4	CASSLGVPWGYGYTF	TGTGCCAGCAGCTTGGGGGTCCCCTGGGGCTATGGCTACACCTTC
-	TRBD1	TRBJ1-4	TRBV3-1/TRBV3-2	CASSRAGTAKMGSEKLFF	TGTGCCAGCAGCCGAGCCGGGACAGCGAAGATGGGCAGTGAAAAACTGTTTTTT
-	-	TRBJ2-5	TRBV5-6	CASSHSDGETQYF	TGTGCCAGCAGCCACTCAGACGGTGAGACCCAGTACTTC
-	-	TRBJ2-3	TRBV19	CASSRALTRSDTQYF	TGTGCCAGTAGTCGAGCCCTAACCCGATCGGATACGCAGTATTTT
-	-	TRBJ2-3	TRBV25-1	CASSPSSTDTQYF	TGTGCCAGCAGTCCATCAAGCACAGATACGCAGTATTTT
-	TRBD1	TRBJ2-5	TRBV24-1	CATSDAGQETRETQYF	TGTGCCACCAGTGACGCGGGACAGGAAACTCGAGAGACCCAGTACTTC
few	TRBD1	TRBJ1-1	TRBV6-5	CASSSPGSTGTTEAFF	TGTGCCAGCAGTTCCCCTGGTTCGACAGGGACCACTGAAGCTTTCTTT
-	-	TRBJ2-5	TRBV18	CASSPRSGRETQYF	TGTGCCAGCTCACCACGCTCAGGGCGGGAGACCCAGTACTTC
few	-	TRBJ2-5	TRBV24-1	CATSDLQPGRETQYF	TGTGCCACCAGTGATTTGCAGCCTGGGAGAGAGACCCAGTACTTC
-	-	TRBJ1-3	TRBV7-9	CACSGPTGLEGNTIYF	TGTGCCTGCAGCGGCCCGACAGGTTTAGAAGGAAACACCATATATTTT
once	TRBD2	TRBJ2-5	TRBV3-1/TRBV3-2	CASSSPSGRAVETQYF	TGTGCCAGCAGCTCTCCTAGCGGGAGGGCCGTAGAGACCCAGTACTTC
-	-	TRBJ1-6	TRBV30	CAWLRGTNSPLHF	TGTGCCTGGCTCAGGGGTACAAATTCACCCCTCCACTTT
-	-	TRBJ2-3	TRBV9	CASSSGLAQDTQYF	TGTGCCAGCAGCTCGGGACTCGCGCAGGATACGCAGTATTTT
-	-	TRBJ2-7	TRBV11-2	CASSSFYEQYF	TGTGCCAGCAGCTCATTCTACGAGCAGTACTTC
-	-	TRBJ2-2	TRBV12-5	CASGLSVNTGELFF	TGTGCTAGTGGTTTGTCAGTCAACACCGGGGAGCTGTTTTTT
-	-	TRBJ1-1	TRBV29-1	CSVGDDTNTEAFF	TGCAGCGTTGGGGACGATACGAACACTGAAGCTTTCTTT
once	-	TRBJ1-2	TRBV6-5	CASSFGQSNYGYTF	TGTGCCAGCAGTTTCGGGCAATCGAACTATGGCTACACCTTC
-	-	TRBJ2-2	TRBV27	CASSLVRQGGTGELFF	TGTGCCAGCAGTTTAGTTAGACAGGGAGGGACCGGGGAGCTGTTTTTT
once	TRBD1	TRBJ1-5	TRBV27	CASRQGAIQNQPQHF	TGTGCCAGCAGACAGGGGGCTATTCAAAATCAGCCCCAGCATTTT
-	-	TRBJ1-6	TRBV25-1	CASSGEVGVEGSPLHF	TGTGCCAGCAGTGGAGAGGTAGGGGTGGAGGGTTCACCCCTCCACTTT
-	TRBD1	TRBJ2-4	TRBV2	CASSPGQGKNIQYF	TGTGCCAGCAGTCCGGGACAGGGAAAAAACATTCAGTACTTC
-	-	TRBJ1-2	TRBV11-2	CASSLFAGNYGYTF	TGTGCCAGCAGCCTCTTCGCGGGGAACTATGGCTACACCTTC
-	-	TRBJ2-5	TRBV7-8	CASTTLNPGGETQYF	TGTGCCAGCACCACGCTCAACCCCGGAGGAGAGACCCAGTACTTC
-	TRBD1	TRBJ2-1	TRBV28	CAMSGGSRNEQFF	TGTGCCATGTCAGGGGGTTCGCGTAATGAGCAGTTCTTC
once	-	TRBJ1-4	TRBV28	CASNSWRANEKLFF	TGTGCCAGCAACTCCTGGAGGGCTAATGAAAAACTGTTTTTT
-	-	TRBJ1-6	TRBV5-1	CASSLGEGAPLHF	TGCGCCAGCAGCTTGGGAGAGGGCGCCCCCCTCCACTTT
-	-	TRBJ2-5	TRBV2	CASYLVQSQETQYF	TGTGCCAGCTATCTTGTACAGAGCCAAGAGACCCAGTACTTC
-	-	TRBJ1-2	TRBV6-1	CASSEGGTNYGYTF	TGTGCCAGCAGTGAAGGAGGGACCAACTATGGCTACACCTTC
-	TRBD1	TRBJ1-6	TRBV4-1	CASSPGGGNSPLHF	TGCGCCAGCAGCCCAGGGGGCGGTAATTCACCCCTCCACTTT
-	-	TRBJ2-5	TRBV28	CASSFWSQETQYF	TGTGCCAGCAGTTTTTGGTCACAAGAGACCCAGTACTTC
-	TRBD1	TRBJ2-1	TRBV18	CASSPYRLDRGNEQFF	TGTGCCAGCTCACCCTATCGGCTGGACAGGGGTAATGAGCAGTTCTTC
-	TRBD1	TRBJ1-3	TRBV28	CASSLSPGQGAVTIYF	TGTGCCAGCAGTCTCTCCCCGGGACAGGGGGCCGTCACCATATATTTT
-	TRBD1	TRBJ1-5	TRBV5-1	CASSLQGGPNQPQHF	TGCGCCAGCAGCTTGCAAGGGGGCCCCAATCAGCCCCAGCATTTT
-	-	TRBJ1-2	TRBV15	CATSRDGNYGYTF	TGTGCCACCAGCAGAGATGGTAACTATGGCTACACCTTC
-	-	TRBJ1-5	TRBV24-1	CATSDLIGQPQHF	TGTGCCACCAGTGACTTAATTGGGCAGCCCCAGCATTTT
-	-	TRBJ2-5	TRBV7-3	CASSLAGNEQETQYF	TGTGCCAGCAGCTTAGCCGGGAATGAACAAGAGACCCAGTACTTC